The sequence of this T cell receptor beta chain was determined in a study of cytomegalovirus exposure and HLA in healthy donors. Study in general: The 130 or so validation repertoires were reported in a later analysis to have been generated on the same platform as the approximately 600 first-cohort repertoires.

The trim removed 4 bases at V and 6 bases at J, leaving 5 bases unmatched. This CDR3 region has 13 residues. Looked up from germline, CDR1 is ENHRY and CDR2 is SYGVKD. Sequenced by immunoSEQ multiplex PCR; TCRdb stores in-frame clones only, minus some. This sample has about 310,000 clones, with nearly 90% found just once. Specimen: PBMCs. This receptor was taken from a man younger than 45 in good health and CMV-seronegative. The chain recombines TRBV10-3 with TRBJ1-2, with TRBD1 matching over 7 bases. CDR3 sequence reads: CAISGTGADGYTF. As DNA, the CDR3 is TGTGCCATCAGTGGGACAGGAGCGGATGGCTACACCTTC.